This entry lists 24 T cell receptor beta chains sequenced from one sample in a study of PD-1 blockade in classical Hodgkin lymphoma. The time point was: newly diagnosed, previously untreated cHL patient sample. Magnetic negative selection was used to purify CD4+ T cells from thawed PBMCs. Clones were sequenced by immunoSEQ multiplex PCR, and TCRdb holds only the in-frame ones, with some missing. This sample has 3,300 or so clones, with 84% found just once. Material: CD4+ T cells from blood. These receptors came from a human donor with classical Hodgkin lymphoma.

This chain connects TRBV2 to TRBJ1-3; tentative D call: TRBD1 (6 bases). The ends were cut back, 5 bases at V and 4 bases at J, with 15 bases in the middle. Germline V gives CDR1 SNHLY, CDR2 FYNNEI. The CDR3 is made up of 15 amino acids. CDR3 in DNA: TGTGCCAGCAGTCTTCTTGGACAGCCCGGAAACACCATATATTTT. Amino acids: CASSLLGQPGNTIYF. The complete variable domain, with remaining parts taken from reference TRBV2 and TRBJ1-3, reads EPEVTQTPSHQVTQMGQEVILRCVPISNHLYFYWYRQILGQKVEFLVSFYNNEISEKSEIFDDQFSVERPDGSNFTLKIRSTKLEDSAMYFCASSLLGQPGNTIYFGEGSWLTVV.

V is TRBV19 and J is TRBJ1-1; D is ambiguous. The CDR3 has 13 residues. Germline lookup yields CDR1 LNHDA and CDR2 SQIVND (reference sequence). Trimming pared 5 bases from V and 5 bases from J, leaving 12 bases between. The chain's CDR3 is CASSSPPQTEAFF. The DNA of the CDR3 is TGTGCCAGTAGTTCCCCCCCACAAACTGAAGCTTTCTTT.

The J gene is TRBJ2-1, the V gene TRBV5-1; D might be TRBD2 (6 bases). The CDR3 runs 16 residues. V dropped 1 base and J dropped 4 bases, with 15 bases sitting between them. Germline-derived CDR1 and CDR2 are SGHRS and YFSETQ. CDR3 bases: TGCGCCAGCAGCTTGATCCTGGGAGGTTCATACAATGAGCAGTTCTTC. This gives the protein CASSLILGGSYNEQFF. Drawing the rest from reference TRBV5-1 and TRBJ2-1, the complete variable domain is KAGVTQTPRYLIKTRGQQVTLSCSPISGHRSVSWYQQTPGQGLQFLFEYFSETQRNKGNFPGRFSGRQFSNSRSEMNVSTLELGDSALYLCASSLILGGSYNEQFFGPGTRLTVL.

The chain uses TRBV5-1 and TRBJ2-5; a possible D gene is TRBD1 (6 bases). CDR1 is SGHRS, CDR2 YFSETQ, per germline. The CDR3 is 15 residues long. V was cut by 1 base and J by 5 bases, with 15 bases left in between. The CDR3 is CASSLWQGPQETQYF. As DNA, the CDR3 is TGCGCCAGCAGCTTGTGGCAGGGGCCACAGGAGACCCAGTACTTC.

The count of this clone is one. This chain joins TRBV6-1 and TRBJ2-5, with D tentatively TRBD1 or TRBD2 (6 bases each). The germline V and J ends were trimmed by 6 bases and 4 bases, with 15 bases remaining between them. CDR3 length: 14 amino acids. The V gene's germline CDR1 is MNHNS and CDR2 SASEGT. Here the CDR3 reads CASRGGPEGETQYF. CDR3 nucleotide sequence: TGTGCCAGCAGGGGGGGCCCCGAGGGAGAGACCCAGTACTTC.

V and J are TRBV2 and TRBJ1-2; no reliable D call. The CDR3 is 14 amino acids. V was clipped by 5 bases and J by 2 bases, with 12 bases between them. CDR1 and CDR2 (germline): SNHLY, FYNNEI. CDR3 sequence reads: CASSPGSPNYGYTF. In nucleotides, the CDR3 is TGTGCCAGCAGTCCCGGTTCACCCAACTATGGCTACACCTTC.

The chain links TRBV6-5 to TRBJ2-2; TRBD2 matches at 7 bases. V lost 8 bases, J lost 7 bases, and 10 bases stayed unmatched. CDR3 length: 14 residues. Germline CDR1 is MNHEY and CDR2 is SVGAGI. The CDR3 nucleotides are TGTGCCAGCCGTCTTCCGGGAGGAAACGGGGAGCTGTTTTTT. The encoded protein is CASRLPGGNGELFF.

This clone is a singleton in its sample. The chain employs TRBV7-2 and TRBJ2-1, with D perhaps matching TRBD2 (5 bases). V was trimmed by 5 bases and J by 4 bases, leaving 9 bases between them. The CDR3 loop spans 13 amino acids. CDR1 and CDR2 (germline): SGHTA, FQGNSA. CDR3 protein: CASSRPGYNEQFF. The DNA for the CDR3 is TGTGCCAGCAGCCGTCCGGGGTACAATGAGCAGTTCTTC.

This clone occurred a few times. The rearrangement joins TRBV9 to TRBJ2-3, with 8 bases matching TRBD2. V was pared by 4 bases and J by 11 bases, with 15 bases of the junction left unmatched. The CDR3 runs 15 residues. CDR1 and CDR2 from the germline V gene are SGDLS and YYNGEE. The CDR3 sequence is CASSPLGGGPSGQYF. The DNA of the CDR3 is TGTGCCAGCAGCCCTTTGGGCGGGGGGCCCTCCGGGCAGTATTTT.

As DNA, the CDR3 is TGTGCCAGCAGCCTGATTGAGGGGAATGAGCAGTTCTTC. Amino acids: CASSLIEGNEQFF. The chain couples TRBV6-4 to TRBJ2-1; D is perhaps TRBD1 or TRBD2 (5 bases each). The ends were cut back, 6 bases at V and 7 bases at J, with 13 bases in the middle. The V gene's germline CDR1 is MRHNA and CDR2 SNTAGT. This CDR3 spans 13 amino acids.

The CDR3 here is CASRKTGGDTEAFF. The CDR3 DNA reads as TGTGCCAGCAGAAAGACAGGAGGAGACACTGAAGCTTTCTTT. The chain is built from TRBV6-5 and TRBJ1-1, with D possibly TRBD1 on 6 matching bases. Per germline, CDR1 MNHEY and CDR2 SVGAGI. The V end lost 6 bases, the J end lost 3 bases, and 14 bases lay between the germline ends. The CDR3 has 14 amino acids.

This chain uses TRBV29-1 with TRBJ1-3; D remains unclear. The CDR3 contains 12 residues. V lost 4 bases to trimming and J lost 3 bases, with 7 bases between them. Germline CDR1 is SQVTM and CDR2 is ANQGSEA. CDR3 sequence (DNA): TGCAGCGTTGGACTAGGTGGAAACACCATATATTTT. Translation: CSVGLGGNTIYF.

V is TRBV11-2 and J is TRBJ2-1, with D perhaps matching TRBD1 or TRBD2 (6 bases each). Between the trimmed V and J ends, which lost 3 bases and 8 bases, there was a span of 20 bases. The germline V gene encodes CDR1 SGHAT and CDR2 FQNNGV. CDR3 length: 16 amino acids. CDR3 DNA sequence: TGTGCCAGCAGCTTGAGTTTCGGGGGCTTCCGAGATGAGCAGTTCTTC. Translated: CASSLSFGGFRDEQFF.

The chain has TRBV2 and TRBJ2-1, with 8 nucleotides matching TRBD2. CDR3 length: 15 amino acids. Trimming removed 7 bases from V and 1 base from J; junction bases left unmatched: 6. Germline loops: CDR1 SNHLY, CDR2 FYNNEI. The CDR3 DNA sequence: TGTGCCAGCACGCTACTAGCGGCGTCCTACAATGAGCAGTTCTTC. Translation: CASTLLAASYNEQFF.

The chain combines TRBV6-5 with TRBJ1-2; D unresolved. CDR3 size: 14 residues. Trimming took 6 bases from V and 4 from J, leaving 15 bases between them. Looked up from germline, CDR1 is MNHEY and CDR2 is SVGAGI. The CDR3 nucleotides read TGTGCCAGCAGCCCGGGGAGGGTGGGCTATGGCTACACCTTC. Its translation is CASSPGRVGYGYTF.

The chain uses TRBV6-6 and TRBJ2-3; 9 bases map to TRBD2. The CDR3 runs 14 residues. Unmatched junction bases numbered 6, after V lost 6 bases and J lost 5 bases. Germline CDR1 is MNHNY and CDR2 is SVGAGI (reference sequence). This CDR3 is CASSPAAGGDTQYF. The CDR3 DNA reads as TGTGCCAGCAGCCCCGCAGCGGGGGGAGATACGCAGTATTTT.

The rearrangement uses TRBV29-1 and TRBJ1-1; a possible D gene is TRBD1 (5 bases). The CDR3 totals 13 residues. V lost 6 bases and J 4 bases, leaving 15 bases between the germline ends. From germline, CDR1 is SQVTM and CDR2 ANQGSEA. CDR3 nucleotide sequence: TGCAGCGTGCGGGGGGACGAGGGCACTGAAGCTTTCTTT. It yields the protein CSVRGDEGTEAFF.

This clone was seen a handful of times. The gene calls are TRBV2 and TRBJ2-5; D is ambiguous. Trimming cost V 2 bases and J 12 bases, with 16 bases left between them. This CDR3 region has 13 residues. Germline CDR1 reads SNHLY; CDR2 reads FYNNEI. The CDR3 spells CASSENYGSPKYF. For the CDR3, the DNA is TGTGCCAGCAGTGAAAATTACGGGTCGCCCAAGTACTTC. The variable domain in full, completed from reference TRBV2 and TRBJ2-5, reads EPEVTQTPSHQVTQMGQEVILRCVPISNHLYFYWYRQILGQKVEFLVSFYNNEISEKSEIFDDQFSVERPDGSNFTLKIRSTKLEDSAMYFCASSENYGSPKYFGPGTRLLVL.

The gene calls are TRBV11-3 and TRBJ1-1; D gene unclear. Trimming took off 4 bases at V and 3 bases at J, with 9 bases between the two ends. Germline lookup yields CDR1 SGHNT and CDR2 YENEEA. This CDR3 spans 13 amino acids. CDR3 loop: CASSSEMDTEAFF. The CDR3 DNA reads TGTGCCAGCAGCTCGGAGATGGACACTGAAGCTTTCTTT.

The J gene is TRBJ1-2, the V gene TRBV18, with D possibly TRBD1 on 6 matching bases. CDR1 and CDR2 (germline): KGHSH, LQKENI. This CDR3 has 12 amino acids. The ends were cut back, 4 bases at V and 4 bases at J, with 7 bases in the middle. For the CDR3, the DNA is TGTGCCAGCTCACAGGACAGCTATGGCTACACCTTC. Residues: CASSQDSYGYTF.

The chain uses TRBV2 and TRBJ1-1; 9 bases agree with TRBD1. Germline trimming cut 11 bases from V and 4 bases from J; bases unmatched to any gene: 11. This CDR3 has 14 amino acids. Germline V lookup: CDR1 SNHLY, CDR2 FYNNEI. The CDR3 sequence is CADLATGGGTEAFF. The CDR3 bases are TGTGCCGACCTGGCGACAGGGGGTGGCACTGAAGCTTTCTTT.

This chain uses TRBV2 with TRBJ2-1; 7 positions match TRBD2. The CDR3 contains 15 residues. Per the germline V gene, CDR1 is SNHLY and CDR2 is FYNNEI. Trimming cost V 11 bases and J 4 bases; bases outside gene matches: 14. The CDR3 nucleotides read TGTGCCTGTTCCCTGACTAGCCCCCTTTACAATGAGCAGTTCTTC. It codes for CACSLTSPLYNEQFF.

V is TRBV30 and J is TRBJ1-4; the D is unclear. CDR3 length equals 13 residues. Deletions cut 5 bases from V and 4 bases from J, with 11 bases between. CDR1 and CDR2 from the germline V gene are GTSNPN and SVGIG (reference sequence). This CDR3 reads CAWGASFNEKLFF. In DNA form, the CDR3 reads TGTGCCTGGGGAGCGTCTTTTAATGAAAAACTGTTTTTT.

This clone was seen more than once but under ten times. The CDR3: CASSLAGDTGELFF. The DNA of the CDR3 is TGTGCCAGCAGCTTGGCCGGGGACACCGGGGAGCTGTTTTTT. This rearrangement joins TRBV5-4 to TRBJ2-2; possibly TRBD2 for D (5 bases). The germline CDR1 and CDR2 sequences are SGHNT and YYREEE (reference sequence). This CDR3 is built from 14 residues. V was cut by 0 bases and J by 3 bases, with 6 bases left in between.